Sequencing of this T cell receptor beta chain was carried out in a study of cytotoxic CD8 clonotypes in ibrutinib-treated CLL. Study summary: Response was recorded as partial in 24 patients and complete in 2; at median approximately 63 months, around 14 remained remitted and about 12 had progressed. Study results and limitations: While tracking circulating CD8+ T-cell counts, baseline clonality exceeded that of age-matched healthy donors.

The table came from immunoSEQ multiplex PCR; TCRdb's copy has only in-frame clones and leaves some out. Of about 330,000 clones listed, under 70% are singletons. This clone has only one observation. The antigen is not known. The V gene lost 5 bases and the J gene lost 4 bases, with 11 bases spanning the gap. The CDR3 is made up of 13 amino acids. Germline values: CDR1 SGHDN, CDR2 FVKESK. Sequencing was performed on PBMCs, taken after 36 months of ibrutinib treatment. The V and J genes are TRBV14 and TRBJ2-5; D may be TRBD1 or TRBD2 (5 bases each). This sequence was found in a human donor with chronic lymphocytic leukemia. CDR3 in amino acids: CASSNLGAETQYF. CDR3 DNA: TGTGCCAGCAGCAATCTCGGGGCAGAGACCCAGTACTTC.